These 27 T cell receptor beta chains were sequenced from one sample in a study of T cells in women clearing cervical HPV infection. Some clones are missing from TCRdb's copy, which holds only in-frame ones; the method was immunoSEQ multiplex PCR. This repertoire includes tens of thousands of clones. The sequenced sample consisted of blood buffy coat. The receptors originated from a woman aged 18 to 75 with a cervical HPV16 infection that either progressed to CIN3+ or cleared (not recorded which).

Incomplete CDR3 DNA: TGTGCCAGTAGTACGCGGACTAGCGGGAGACACGAC. Encoded protein: CASSTRTSGRHD. The CDR3, in full, reads CASSTRTSGRHDYTF. The chain joins TRBV19 to TRBJ1-2, with unresolved D. The read halts 3 residues ahead of the CDR3 end, with the missing end drawn from the germline J gene. CDR3 size: 15 residues. CDR1 and CDR2 (germline): LNHDA, SQIVND (reference sequence).

With regard to this clone: The read comes to an end 3 residues before the CDR3 does, leaving the germline J gene to fill in the end. V is TRBV7-9 and J is TRBJ1-2, with D perhaps matching TRBD1 (5 bases). CDR3 length: 14 amino acids. Germline lookup yields CDR1 SEHNR and CDR2 FQNEAQ (reference sequence). The part of the CDR3 DNA that was read is TGTGCCAGCACTTGGGGGGAATACCACAATGAC. Translating it yields CASTWGEYHND. The CDR3 in full is CASTWGEYHNDYTF.

Comments on this clone: With the read ending 3 residues before the CDR3 end, the germline J gene is used to fill in that end. The V call is TRBV30, the J call TRBJ2-3, with D possibly TRBD2 on 5 matching bases. Germline V gene lookup returns CDR1 GTSNPN and CDR2 SVGIG (reference sequence). Trimming shortened V by 4 bases and J by 0 bases, and 23 bases separated the two germline ends. This CDR3 is 18 amino acids long. The CDR3 protein is CAWMRGWSGASSTDTQYF. The DNA read from the CDR3 is TGTGCCTGGATGAGAGGGTGGAGCGGAGCCTCTAGCACAGATACG.

In regard to this clone: The read terminates 3 residues ahead of where the CDR3 ends, so the germline J gene completes it. The chain joins TRBV20-1 to TRBJ2-5, with 8 nucleotides matching TRBD2. Trimming removed 0 bases from V and 3 bases from J; junction bases left unmatched: 12. The CDR3 totals 17 residues. Germline CDR1 is DFQATT and CDR2 is SNEGSKA (reference sequence). The part of the CDR3 DNA that was read is TGCAGTGCTAGAGATTTAATAGCAGCGGGAGAGGAAGAGACC. Its protein is CSARDLIAAGEEET. From start to end, the CDR3 is CSARDLIAAGEEETQYF.

About this clone: The read terminates 3 residues ahead of where the CDR3 ends, so the germline J gene completes it. The V and J genes are TRBV7-2 and TRBJ2-7; the D gene is possibly TRBD1 (6 bases). The CDR3 loop spans 13 amino acids. Germline CDR1 and CDR2: SGHTA and FQGNSA. The ends were cut back, 6 bases at V and 3 bases at J, with 12 bases in the middle. Here the CDR3 reads CASSSDRSYEQYF. CDR3 DNA (partial): TGTGCCAGCAGTTCGGACAGAAGCTACGAG.

To note about this clone: The sequenced fragment ends 3 residues before the CDR3 boundary, so the rest is inferred from the germline J gene. The rearrangement links TRBV7-2 to TRBJ2-4, with 9 positions matching TRBD2. Germline V gene sequence: CDR1 SGHTA, CDR2 FQGNSA. CDR3 size: 14 residues. After removal of 8 bases from V and 9 bases from J, the junction contained 11 bases not matched to a gene. CDR3 protein: CASAGGGGRAIQYF. Incomplete CDR3 DNA: TGTGCCAGCGCGGGAGGCGGCGGGAGGGCCATT.

CDR3 bases read: TGTGCCAGCAGCCGACAGGGAAAAGAGACG. It is translated as CASSRQGKET. The entire CDR3 protein is CASSRQGKETQYF. This chain joins TRBV7-9 and TRBJ2-3; the match to TRBD1 covers 7 bases. The CDR3 end is not reached by the read, which stops 3 residues before it; the germline J gene fills it in. CDR1 and CDR2 (germline): SEHNR, FQNEAQ (reference sequence). CDR3 length: 13 residues.

A remark on this clone: The missing CDR3 end, 3 residues past where the read stops, is filled in from the germline J gene. V gene TRBV7-2 combines with J gene TRBJ2-7; the match to TRBD1 covers 8 bases. The CDR3 has 14 amino acids. The J segment lost 4 bases and the V segment lost 3 bases, leaving 5 bases of the junction unmatched. Germline CDR1 SGHTA, CDR2 FQGNSA. The CDR3 DNA, read in part, is TGTGCCAGCAGCTTCGGGACAGGTCGGTACGAG. Encoded protein: CASSFGTGRYE. The whole CDR3 protein is CASSFGTGRYEQYF.

As regards this clone: The DNA ends 3 residues before the CDR3 does, and the rest of the CDR3 is filled in from the germline J gene. This chain connects TRBV12-3 or TRBV12-4 to TRBJ2-4; possibly TRBD1 or TRBD2 for D (5 bases each). The CDR3 extends over 13 amino acids. V was trimmed by 2 bases and J by 7 bases, leaving 9 bases between them. CDR3 sequence reads: CASSLLEGNIQYF. The sequenced CDR3 bases are TGTGCCAGCAGTTTATTAGAGGGGAACATT.

In the case of this clone: The sequence runs out 3 residues before the end of the CDR3; the remainder is reconstructed from the germline J gene. V usage is TRBV5-5 and J usage is TRBJ2-2; D could derive from TRBD1 or TRBD2 (5 bases each). In germline, CDR1 is SGHKS, CDR2 YYEKEE (reference sequence). This CDR3 is built from 15 residues. The DNA read from the CDR3 is TGTGCCAGCAGTTTGAGAGGGGAACGGTATTCACCG. It translates to CASSLRGERYSP. The CDR3 reads in full as CASSLRGERYSPLFF.

To note about this clone: Sequencing ends 3 residues short of the CDR3 end; the germline J gene provides the rest. This chain links TRBV18 with TRBJ1-2; D is uncertain. From germline, CDR1 is KGHSH and CDR2 LQKENI. CDR3 length equals 13 residues. The CDR3 DNA, read in part, is TGTGCCAGCTCACCACTTGACACAGATACC. Translation gives CASSPLDTDT. In full, the CDR3 reads CASSPLDTDTYTF.

Of note for this clone: The read ends 3 residues before the CDR3 terminus; that terminus is restored from the germline J gene. The genes are TRBV11-1 and TRBJ2-7; D call uncertain. V shed 5 bases and J shed 3 bases, with 14 bases lying between them. CDR3 length: 14 amino acids. Germline CDR1 SGHAT, CDR2 FQDESV (reference sequence). CDR3: CASSPDLGLYEQYF. CDR3 DNA, as far as it was read: TGTGCCAGCAGCCCAGACCTGGGCCTCTACGAG.

Worth noting for this clone: The read ends 3 residues early relative to the CDR3; the germline J gene fills the gap. The chain links TRBV29-1 to TRBJ2-3, with unresolved D. The germline V gene has CDR1 SQVTM and CDR2 ANQGSEA. The germline V and J ends were trimmed by 7 bases and 3 bases, with 14 bases remaining between them. CDR3 length equals 13 residues. The sequenced part of the CDR3 DNA is TGCAGCGCTACCCGACTTGGTACAGATACG. Protein sequence: CSATRLGTDT. The CDR3 as a whole reads CSATRLGTDTQYF.

Concerning this clone: The CDR3 end lies 3 residues beyond the end of the read and is filled in from the germline J gene. The chain links TRBV5-6 to TRBJ2-4, with 11 bases that match TRBD2. After removal of 4 bases from V and 5 bases from J, the junction contained 5 bases not matched to a gene. The CDR3 spans 15 residues. The germline CDR1 and CDR2 sequences are SGHDT and YYEEEE. CDR3 loop: CASSGMTSGENIQYF. The sequenced CDR3 bases are TGTGCCAGCAGCGGTATGACTAGCGGGGAAAACATT.

The CDR3 bases that were read are TGTGCCAGCAGCTATGCCTCGGGACAGCGA. Residues: CASSYASGQR. The whole CDR3 region reads CASSYASGQRAFF. J is TRBJ1-1 and V is TRBV7-9, with 7 bases that match TRBD1. The read gets to within 3 residues of the CDR3 end, and the germline J gene fills in the rest. The CDR3 length is 13 residues. Germline values: CDR1 SEHNR, CDR2 FQNEAQ (reference sequence).

Turning to this clone: The read ends 3 residues shy of where the CDR3 ends; the end is completed using the germline J gene. The chain has TRBV28 and TRBJ1-2, with 7 bases lining up with TRBD1. The CDR3 is 13 amino acids. Germline CDR1 reads MDHEN; CDR2 reads SYDVKM. The CDR3 is CASTRQGGGGYTF. CDR3 DNA, as far as it was read: TGTGCCAGCACCAGACAGGGCGGAGGGGGC.

A remark on this clone: Germline and junction disagree at one end, which may indicate a read error. Read sequence stops 3 residues before the CDR3 end, and the germline J gene provides the missing end. The sample holds other DNA sequences that translate to the same CDR3. The V gene is TRBV30, the J gene TRBJ1-3, with 10 nucleotides matching TRBD1. CDR1 and CDR2 (germline): GTSNPN, SVGIG (reference sequence). This CDR3 comprises 13 residues. The sequenced part of the CDR3 DNA is TGTGCCTGGGGACGGGACAGGGGTGACACA. Residues: CAWGRDRGDT. The full CDR3 protein is CAWGRDRGDTIYF.

As concerns this clone: The read finishes 3 residues shy of the CDR3 end, and the germline J gene is used to complete it. V gene TRBV7-9 combines with J gene TRBJ2-6, with D perhaps matching TRBD1 (5 bases). The germline V and J ends were trimmed by 7 bases and 0 bases, with 10 bases remaining between them. This CDR3 spans 15 amino acids. CDR1 and CDR2 (germline): SEHNR, FQNEAQ (reference sequence). CDR3 residues: CASTPDSSGANVLTF. The CDR3 bases that were read are TGTGCCAGCACCCCCGACAGCTCTGGGGCCAACGTC.

In the case of this clone: The sequenced fragment ends 3 residues before the CDR3 boundary, so the rest is inferred from the germline J gene. The V gene is TRBV5-1, the J gene TRBJ2-1; 12 nucleotides align to TRBD1. The CDR3 has 14 amino acids. Trimming cost V 4 bases and J 8 bases; bases outside gene matches: 4. Germline V gene data show CDR1 as SGHRS and CDR2 as YFSETQ. This chain's CDR3 is CASSPGTGGDEQFF. The sequenced part of the CDR3 DNA is TGCGCCAGCAGCCCCGGGACAGGGGGCGATGAG.

Considering frequency, this clone is large. The CDR3 extends 3 residues past the end of the read, so its final part is completed from the germline J gene. The genes are TRBV7-8 and TRBJ1-1; D gene unclear. V was shortened by 8 bases and J by 3 bases, with 16 bases between the two germline ends. In germline, CDR1 is SGHVS, CDR2 FQNEAQ. This CDR3 is 14 amino acids long. The CDR3: CASHPAAADTEAFF. CDR3 DNA, as far as it was read: TGTGCCAGCCACCCCGCGGCCGCCGACACTGAA.

Of note for this clone: The missing CDR3 end, 3 residues past where the read stops, is filled in from the germline J gene. Other DNA sequences in the same sample also yield this CDR3. This chain links TRBV18 with TRBJ2-1, with D possibly TRBD1 on 6 matching bases. Germline V CDR1 and CDR2: KGHSH, LQKENI. V lost 3 bases to trimming and J lost 7 bases, with 16 bases between them. The CDR3 has 15 amino acids. The CDR3 bases that were read are TGTGCCAGCTCACCCCCTCAGGGGAAGGTGAATGAG. As protein: CASSPPQGKVNE. The whole CDR3 sequence reads CASSPPQGKVNEQFF.

Details on this clone: The read terminates 3 residues before the CDR3 end, so the remaining end is supplied by the germline J gene. The chain carries TRBV19 and TRBJ1-1; 7 bases are shared with TRBD1. Germline CDR1 reads LNHDA; CDR2 reads SQIVND (reference sequence). The CDR3 contains 13 residues. CDR3 bases read: TGTGCCAGTAGTCTAAGGACAGGCCGGGGA. Translating it yields CASSLRTGRG. The whole CDR3 sequence reads CASSLRTGRGAFF.

With respect to this clone: The read stops 3 residues short of the end of the CDR3; the missing end is completed from the germline J gene. The V gene is TRBV4-2, the J gene TRBJ2-2; TRBD2 matches at 7 bases. The CDR3 contains 15 residues. V was pared by 4 bases and J by 7 bases, with 9 bases of the junction left unmatched. Germline CDR1 reads LGHNA; CDR2 reads YNFKEQ. CDR3 in amino acids: CASSPREGLSGELFF. The covered CDR3 bases are TGTGCCAGCAGCCCCAGGGAGGGCCTTAGCGGGGAG.

A word on this clone: The CDR3 goes on 3 residues after the read ends, and that part is filled in from the germline J gene. The chain joins TRBV5-1 to TRBJ2-3, with 8 positions matching TRBD1. CDR3 length: 14 amino acids. Looked up from germline, CDR1 is SGHRS and CDR2 is YFSETQ. The sequenced CDR3 bases are TGCGCCAGCAGCCTTGGGACAGGAAATCAGCCG. Protein sequence: CASSLGTGNQP. The whole CDR3 protein reads CASSLGTGNQPQYF.

Notes on this clone: The read ends 3 residues before the CDR3 terminus; that terminus is restored from the germline J gene. The V and J genes are TRBV29-1 and TRBJ1-2; a weak D match, TRBD1 (5 bases). Trimming removed 6 bases from V and 2 bases from J, with 16 bases in between. Germline V gene lookup returns CDR1 SQVTM and CDR2 ANQGSEA. CDR3 size: 14 residues. The CDR3 loop reads CSVAGGLLNYGYTF. The sequenced CDR3 bases are TGCAGCGTCGCCGGGGGGTTATTAAACTATGGC. Full variable domain (rest looked up from reference TRBV29-1 and TRBJ1-2): SAVISQKPSRDICQRGTSLTIQCQVDSQVTMMFWYRQQPGQSLTLIATANQGSEATYESGFVIDKFPISRPNLTFSTLTVSNMSPEDSSIYLCSVAGGLLNYGYTFGSGTRLTVV.

Turning to this clone: Read sequence stops 3 residues before the CDR3 end, and the germline J gene provides the missing end. The chain has TRBV20-1 and TRBJ2-3; D gene unclear. The CDR3 has 10 amino acids. Trimming stripped 5 bases from V and 2 bases from J, with 2 bases between. In germline, CDR1 is DFQATT, CDR2 SNEGSKA (reference sequence). The CDR3 sequence is CSAYTDTQYF. The part of the CDR3 DNA that was read is TGCAGTGCTTACACAGATACG.

With respect to this clone: With the read ending 3 residues before the CDR3 end, the germline J gene is used to fill in that end. This chain connects TRBV30 to TRBJ2-3, with TRBD1 matching 7 bases. CDR1 and CDR2 from the germline V gene are GTSNPN and SVGIG (reference sequence). The CDR3 sequence is 16 residues long. V lost 8 bases to trimming and J lost 4 bases; unmatched junction nucleotides: 18. The CDR3 DNA, read in part, is TGTGCCGGCCGAAATAGACAGGGCCGGATCCCAGATACG. Residues: CAGRNRQGRIPDT. The whole CDR3 reads CAGRNRQGRIPDTQYF. The whole variable domain, remainder taken from reference TRBV30 and TRBJ2-3, is SQTIHQWPATLVQPVGSPLSLECTVEGTSNPNLYWYRQAAGRGLQLLFYSVGIGQISSEVPQNLSASRPQDRQFILSSKKLLLSDSGFYLCAGRNRQGRIPDTQYFGPGTRLTVL.